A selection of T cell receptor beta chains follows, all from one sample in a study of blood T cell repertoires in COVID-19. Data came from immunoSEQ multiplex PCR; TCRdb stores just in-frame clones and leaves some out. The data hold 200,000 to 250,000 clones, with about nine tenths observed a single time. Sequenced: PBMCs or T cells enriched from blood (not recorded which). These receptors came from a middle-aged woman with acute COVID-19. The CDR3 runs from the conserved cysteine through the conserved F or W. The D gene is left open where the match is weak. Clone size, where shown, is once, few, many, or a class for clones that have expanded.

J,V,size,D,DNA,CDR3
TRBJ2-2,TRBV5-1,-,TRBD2,TGCGCCAGCAGCTTGGAACTAGCGGACACCGGGGAGCTGTTTTTT,CASSLELADTGELFF
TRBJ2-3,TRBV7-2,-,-,TGTGCCAGCAGCCTAATTGCCACAGATACGCAGTATTTT,CASSLIATDTQYF
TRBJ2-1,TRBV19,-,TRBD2,TGTGCCAGTAGGACGGGAGGACTGGAGCAGTTCTTC,CASRTGGLEQFF
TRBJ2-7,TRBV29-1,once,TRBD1,TGCAGCGTCAGCGGACAGGGGGCGTCCTACGAGCAGTACTTC,CSVSGQGASYEQYF
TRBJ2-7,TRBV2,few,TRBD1,TGTGCCAGCATCCGGGGACAGTTTCCCTACGAGCAGTACTTC,CASIRGQFPYEQYF
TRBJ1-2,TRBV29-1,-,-,TGCAGCGTTGATAGGGGGTCCGGCTATGGCTACACCTTC,CSVDRGSGYGYTF
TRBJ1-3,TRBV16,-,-,TGTGCCAGCAGCCAATCAGGGGTTCCTGGAAACACCATATATTTT,CASSQSGVPGNTIYF
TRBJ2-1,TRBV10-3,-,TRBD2,TGTGCCATCAGTGAACTAGCGGGGGAGTCCTACAATGAGCAGTTCTTC,CAISELAGESYNEQFF
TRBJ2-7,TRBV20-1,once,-,TGCAGTGCTAGTCCTCAGGGGCCCTACGAGCAGTACTTC,CSASPQGPYEQYF
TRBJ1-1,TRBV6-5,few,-,TGTGCCAGCAGCGCCGGGACAAGCACTGAAGCTTTCTTT,CASSAGTSTEAFF
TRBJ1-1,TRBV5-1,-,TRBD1,TGCGCCAGCAGCCACCGACAGGGATTGAACACTGAAGCTTTCTTT,CASSHRQGLNTEAFF
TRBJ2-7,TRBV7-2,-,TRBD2,TGTGCCAGCAGCTTAACTAGCGGACCCCAATACGAGCAGTACTTC,CASSLTSGPQYEQYF
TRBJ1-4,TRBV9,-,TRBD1,TGTGCCAGCAGCCTACAGGGGGCAGGCGAAAAACTGTTTTTT,CASSLQGAGEKLFF